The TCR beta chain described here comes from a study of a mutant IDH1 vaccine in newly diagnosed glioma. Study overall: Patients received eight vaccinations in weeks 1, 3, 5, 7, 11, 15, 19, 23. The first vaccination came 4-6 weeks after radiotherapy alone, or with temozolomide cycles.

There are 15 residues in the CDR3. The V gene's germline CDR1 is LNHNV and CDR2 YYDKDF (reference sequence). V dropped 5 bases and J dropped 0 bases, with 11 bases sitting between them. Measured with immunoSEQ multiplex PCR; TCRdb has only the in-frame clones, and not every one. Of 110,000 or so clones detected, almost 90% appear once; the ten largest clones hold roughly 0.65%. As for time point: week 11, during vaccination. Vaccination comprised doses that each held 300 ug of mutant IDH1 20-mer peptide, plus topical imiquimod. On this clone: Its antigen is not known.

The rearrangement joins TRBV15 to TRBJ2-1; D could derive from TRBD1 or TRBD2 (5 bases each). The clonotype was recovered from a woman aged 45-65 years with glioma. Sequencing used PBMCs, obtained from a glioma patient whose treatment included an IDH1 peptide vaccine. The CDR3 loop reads CATSGTSSSYNEQFF. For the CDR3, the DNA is TGTGCCACCAGCGGGACCTCGAGCTCCTACAATGAGCAGTTCTTC.